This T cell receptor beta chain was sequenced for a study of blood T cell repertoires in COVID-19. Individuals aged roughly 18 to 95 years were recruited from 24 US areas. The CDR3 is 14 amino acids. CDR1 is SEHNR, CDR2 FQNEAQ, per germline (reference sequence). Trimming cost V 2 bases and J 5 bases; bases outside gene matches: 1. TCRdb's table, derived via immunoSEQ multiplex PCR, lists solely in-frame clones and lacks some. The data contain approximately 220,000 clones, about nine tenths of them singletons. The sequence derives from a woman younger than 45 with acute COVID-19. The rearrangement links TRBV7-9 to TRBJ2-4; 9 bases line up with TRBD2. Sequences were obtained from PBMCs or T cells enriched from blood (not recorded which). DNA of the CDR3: TGTGCCAGCAGCTTAAGCGGGGGGCAAAACATTCAGTACTTC. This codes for CASSLSGGQNIQYF.